These 13 T cell receptor beta chains came from one sample sequenced in a study of CD8+ T cells in alopecia areata. The authors extracted RNA and reverse transcribed it into cDNA as the sequencing template. Sequenced by immunoSEQ multiplex PCR; TCRdb stores in-frame clones only, minus some. The sample includes more than 200,000 clones, approximately 72% seen only once; the top ten take 0.95% to 1.5%. The treatment here: oral pan-JAK inhibitor, 5-10 mg twice daily. Here the sequenced sample was CD4+ T cells sorted from blood, taken at week 44, from a patient treated with tofacitinib. These receptors all stem from a human donor with alopecia areata.

This clone occurred many times. This sequence joins TRBV29-1 and TRBJ2-7; D may be TRBD1 (5 bases). Between the trimmed V and J ends, which lost 5 bases and 9 bases, there was a span of 20 bases. The CDR3 contains 13 residues. From germline, CDR1 is SQVTM and CDR2 ANQGSEA. DNA of the CDR3: TGCAGCGTTCATACAGGTGCCCCAACGGGGCAGTACTTC. Encoded protein: CSVHTGAPTGQYF.

The rearrangement joins TRBV29-1 to TRBJ2-2, with 7 bases identical to TRBD1. The V gene's germline CDR1 is SQVTM and CDR2 ANQGSEA. The CDR3 loop spans 15 amino acids. The J segment lost 12 bases and the V segment lost 4 bases, leaving 17 bases of the junction unmatched. The CDR3 spells CSVAHRQGSSHKLFF. The DNA for the CDR3 is TGCAGCGTTGCCCATCGACAGGGAAGTAGCCATAAGCTGTTTTTT.

The chain links TRBV4-3 to TRBJ2-7; weak D call: TRBD2 (5 bases). CDR1 is LGHNA and CDR2 is YSLEER in the germline V gene. The CDR3 has 14 residues. V was clipped by 0 bases and J by 3 bases, with 9 bases between them. CDR3 sequence: CASSQDPGGYEQYF. The CDR3 DNA reads TGCGCCAGCAGCCAAGACCCAGGAGGCTACGAGCAGTACTTC.

This chain links TRBV14 with TRBJ1-1; tentatively, D is TRBD1 (6 bases). The CDR3 sequence is 15 residues long. The germline CDR1 and CDR2 sequences are SGHDN and FVKESK. Deletions cut 5 bases from V and 5 bases from J, with 18 bases between. The CDR3 nucleotides read TGTGCCAGCAGCTTTCAAACAGGGAGGTGGACTGAAGCTTTCTTT. This encodes CASSFQTGRWTEAFF.

The chain combines TRBV30 with TRBJ2-3; possibly TRBD1 or TRBD2 for D (5 bases each). CDR3 length: 14 residues. Germline V gene data show CDR1 as GTSNPN and CDR2 as SVGIG (reference sequence). Trimming left V 5 bases short and J 2 bases short, with 14 bases between. DNA of the CDR3: TGTGCCTGGGGGACCCTCAAGTACACAGATACGCAGTATTTT. It encodes CAWGTLKYTDTQYF.

The gene calls are TRBV14 and TRBJ1-3; D remains unclear. This CDR3 has 13 amino acids. Deletions cut 2 bases from V and 4 bases from J, with 6 bases between. Germline CDR1 reads SGHDN; CDR2 reads FVKESK. CDR3 region: CASSQFPGNTIYF. CDR3 DNA: TGTGCCAGCAGCCAATTTCCGGGAAACACCATATATTTT. The full variable domain, completed using reference TRBV14 and TRBJ1-3, is EAGVTQFPSHSVIEKGQTVTLRCDPISGHDNLYWYRRVMGKEIKFLLHFVKESKQDESGMPNNRFLAERTGGTYSTLKVQPAELEDSGVYFCASSQFPGNTIYFGEGSWLTVV.

The chain combines TRBV4-2 with TRBJ1-1; D is uncertain. CDR1 is LGHNA and CDR2 is YNFKEQ in the germline V gene. V lost 5 bases and J 8 bases, leaving 9 bases between the germline ends. The CDR3 has 11 amino acids. CDR3: CASSSAAEAFF. DNA of the CDR3: TGTGCCAGCAGCTCCGCAGCAGAAGCTTTCTTT.

Concerning this clone itself: The germline gene is not matched at one end of the junction; a read error may be the cause. This sequence joins TRBV29-1 and TRBJ2-1; 8 bases are shared with TRBD1. The CDR3 runs 11 residues. The germline CDR1 and CDR2 sequences are SQVTM and ANQGSEA. CDR3: CSLDRGHEQFF. CDR3 DNA: TGCAGCCTTGACAGGGGCCATGAGCAGTTCTTC.

This clone has just one count. This chain links TRBV12-5 with TRBJ2-6, with D possibly TRBD1 on 6 matching bases. The CDR3 contains 20 residues. CDR1 and CDR2 from the germline V gene are LGHNT and FRNRAP. V was shortened by 3 bases and J by 0 bases, with 21 bases between the two germline ends. CDR3 loop: CASGFFPAGTPTSGANVLTF. The DNA for the CDR3 is TGTGCTAGTGGTTTTTTCCCTGCCGGGACACCGACCTCTGGGGCCAACGTCCTGACTTTC. Full variable domain (rest looked up from reference TRBV12-5 and TRBJ2-6): DARVTQTPRHKVTEMGQEVTMRCQPILGHNTVFWYRQTMMQGLELLAYFRNRAPLDDSGMPKDRFSAEMPDATLATLKIQPSEPRDSAVYFCASGFFPAGTPTSGANVLTFGAGSRLTVL.

The sample holds a few counts of this clone. The J gene is TRBJ2-7, the V gene TRBV4-3; no definite D call. Germline V gene data show CDR1 as LGHNA and CDR2 as YSLEER. V was trimmed by 3 bases and J by 3 bases, leaving 9 bases between them. The CDR3 runs 13 residues. This chain's CDR3 is CASSHERNYEQYF. The CDR3 nucleotides read TGCGCCAGCAGCCACGAAAGGAACTACGAGCAGTACTTC.

This chain links TRBV12-5 with TRBJ1-1, with D unresolved. This CDR3 has 13 residues. Germline CDR1 and CDR2: LGHNT and FRNRAP. Deletions cut 1 base from V and 10 bases from J, with 13 bases between. This chain's CDR3 is CASGLEDFSVAFF. CDR3 DNA sequence: TGTGCTAGTGGTTTGGAAGACTTTTCGGTAGCTTTCTTT.

This clone was detected a few times. V is TRBV5-1 and J is TRBJ2-7; D remains ambiguous. V dropped 4 bases and J dropped 4 bases, with 24 bases sitting between them. CDR3 size: 17 residues. In germline, CDR1 is SGHRS, CDR2 YFSETQ. CDR3: CASSPPDLTASRYEQYF. CDR3 DNA sequence: TGCGCCAGCAGCCCGCCGGACCTAACGGCGTCTCGGTACGAGCAGTACTTC.

The rearrangement uses TRBV5-1 and TRBJ2-7; TRBD1 might be the D (7 bases). The germline gives CDR1 SGHRS, CDR2 YFSETQ. The V gene lost 7 bases and the J gene lost 4 bases, with 15 bases spanning the gap. There are 13 residues in the CDR3. The CDR3 DNA sequence: TGCGCCAGCTCGCGGGACAGCGAGTACGAGCAGTACTTC. Amino acids: CASSRDSEYEQYF.